A single T cell receptor (beta chain) is shown here with its context. In the authors' workflow: Filtering differed because ImmunoSEQ produced junction-only sequences that carried no quality scores. The assay was immunoSEQ multiplex PCR, and TCRdb's table has in-frame clones only and misses some. Clone size and V and J calls were adopted from that table, with D and trimming inferred from the DNA. The data hold some 700,000 clones, with 90% observed a single time. The record originates from a study of shared clonotypes between healthy human individuals. Background on the study: In total, the donors were a couple of women and three men aged 18 to 49.

CD45RO+ cells joined CCR7-negative CD45RA+ TemRA cells to form CD8 memory. The receptor comes from a man between 18 and 29 years old in good health. Some clones in this sample may be carry-over from other donors' samples. Material: memory CD8+ T cells from PBMCs. The sample's subset: CD45RO+ cells pooled with CCR7-negative TemRA cells.

CDR3 protein: CASSTRGGSSYEQYF. CDR3 nucleotide sequence: TGTGCCAGTAGTACCCGGGGAGGTTCCTCCTACGAGCAGTACTTC. V is TRBV19 and J is TRBJ2-7; D may be TRBD2 (6 bases). In germline, CDR1 is LNHDA, CDR2 SQIVND (reference sequence). Trimming removed 4 bases from V and 0 bases from J, with 13 bases in between. The CDR3 covers 15 residues. Full variable domain (outside the CDR3, taken from reference TRBV19 and TRBJ2-7): DGGITQSPKYLFRKEGQNVTLSCEQNLNHDAMYWYRQDPGQGLRLIYYSQIVNDFQKGDIAEGYSVSREKKESFPLTVTSAQKNPTAFYLCASSTRGGSSYEQYFGPGTRLTVT.